This TCR beta chain stems from a study of cytomegalovirus exposure and HLA in healthy donors. As for the study in general: Earlier, 110 million or so unique TCR beta sequences were recovered from about 179 million T cells by an analysis.

The PCR employed 60 Vbeta primers together with 13 Jbeta primers. TCRdb's copy holds only in-frame clones and misses some; the assay was immunoSEQ multiplex PCR. The data show about 150,000 clones, around 81% seen once. Notes on the study in general: The HLA-A and HLA-B alleles of most subjects were reportedly predicted accurately from TCR beta sequences. Earlier analysis looked at TCR beta V segments, and most were productive about 87% or about 30% of the time.

CDR1 and CDR2 from the germline V gene are DFQATT and SNEGSKA (reference sequence). The CDR3 is 11 residues long. A word on this clone: What it binds is unknown.

The genes are TRBV20-1 and TRBJ1-2; D is ambiguous. The sample consisted of PBMCs. The TCR was taken from a man in his forties or fifties in good health and CMV-seronegative. CDR3 sequence: CTGAALYGYTF. CDR3 nucleotide sequence: TGCACTGGAGCCGCCCTATATGGCTACACCTTC.